This TCR beta chain was found in a study of blood T cell repertoires in COVID-19. Study in general: Samples of COVID-19 (acute and convalescent) were obtained from the United States, Italy and Spain. T cells, B-cell-depleted T cells, or PBMCs supplied cDNA or gDNA.

Seattle researchers signed up patients amid active infection and tracked them longitudinally. J lost 3 bases, V lost 5 bases, and 6 bases had no gene match. This CDR3 region has 15 residues. Germline V gene lookup returns CDR1 SGHTS and CDR2 YDEGEE. TCRdb keeps only in-frame clones here, not all; method: immunoSEQ multiplex PCR. This table has about 330,000 clones, roughly 87% appearing once. The receptor was derived from a man aged 30 to 45 with COVID-19, enrolled during active disease. The V gene is TRBV5-8, the J gene TRBJ2-3, with 10 nucleotides matching TRBD2. The sample was peripheral blood. This CDR3 is CASSPGTSVTDTQYF. The CDR3 DNA reads as TGTGCCAGCAGTCCCGGGACTAGCGTAACAGATACGCAGTATTTT.